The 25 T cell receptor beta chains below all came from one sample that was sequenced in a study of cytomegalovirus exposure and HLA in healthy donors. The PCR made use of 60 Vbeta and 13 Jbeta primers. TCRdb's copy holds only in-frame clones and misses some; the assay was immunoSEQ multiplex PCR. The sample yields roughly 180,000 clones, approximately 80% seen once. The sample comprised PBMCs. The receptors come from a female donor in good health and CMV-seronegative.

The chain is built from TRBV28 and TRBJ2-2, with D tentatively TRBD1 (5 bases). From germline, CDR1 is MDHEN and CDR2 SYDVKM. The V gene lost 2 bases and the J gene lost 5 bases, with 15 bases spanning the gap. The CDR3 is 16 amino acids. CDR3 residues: CASSLQSTGYTGELFF. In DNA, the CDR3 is TGTGCCAGCAGTTTACAATCCACAGGTTATACCGGGGAGCTGTTTTTT.

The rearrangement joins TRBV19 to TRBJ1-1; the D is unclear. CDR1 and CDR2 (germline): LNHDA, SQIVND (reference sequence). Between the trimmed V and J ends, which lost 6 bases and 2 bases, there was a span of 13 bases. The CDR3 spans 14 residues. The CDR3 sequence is CASRLGGINTEAFF. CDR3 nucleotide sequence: TGTGCCAGTAGGTTAGGAGGGATTAACACTGAAGCTTTCTTT. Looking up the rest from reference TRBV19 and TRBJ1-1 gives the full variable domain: DGGITQSPKYLFRKEGQNVTLSCEQNLNHDAMYWYRQDPGQGLRLIYYSQIVNDFQKGDIAEGYSVSREKKESFPLTVTSAQKNPTAFYLCASRLGGINTEAFFGQGTRLTVV.

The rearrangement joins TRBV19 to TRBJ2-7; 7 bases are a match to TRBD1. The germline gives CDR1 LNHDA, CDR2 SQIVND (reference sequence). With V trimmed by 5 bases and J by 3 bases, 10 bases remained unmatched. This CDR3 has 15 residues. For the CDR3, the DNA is TGTGCCAGTAGTTACTCCGGGACAGCCAGCTACGAGCAGTACTTC. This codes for CASSYSGTASYEQYF.

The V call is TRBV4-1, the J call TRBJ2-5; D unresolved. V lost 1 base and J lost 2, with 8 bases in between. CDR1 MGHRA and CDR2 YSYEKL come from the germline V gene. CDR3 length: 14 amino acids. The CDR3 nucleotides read TGCGCCAGCAGCCAAGGATGGCCGCAAGAGACCCAGTACTTC. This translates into CASSQGWPQETQYF.

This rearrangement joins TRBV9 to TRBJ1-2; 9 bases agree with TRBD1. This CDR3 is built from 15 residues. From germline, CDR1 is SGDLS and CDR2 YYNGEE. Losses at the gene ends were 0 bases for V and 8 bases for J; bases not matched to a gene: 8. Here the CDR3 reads CASSVGPGTGWGYTF. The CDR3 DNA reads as TGTGCCAGCAGCGTAGGGCCCGGGACAGGGTGGGGCTACACCTTC.

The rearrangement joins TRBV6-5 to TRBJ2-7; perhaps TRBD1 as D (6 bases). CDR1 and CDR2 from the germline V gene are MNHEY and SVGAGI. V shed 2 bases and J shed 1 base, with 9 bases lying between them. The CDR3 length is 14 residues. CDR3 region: CASSYMTGSYEQYF. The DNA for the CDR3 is TGTGCCAGCAGTTACATGACAGGATCCTACGAGCAGTACTTC.

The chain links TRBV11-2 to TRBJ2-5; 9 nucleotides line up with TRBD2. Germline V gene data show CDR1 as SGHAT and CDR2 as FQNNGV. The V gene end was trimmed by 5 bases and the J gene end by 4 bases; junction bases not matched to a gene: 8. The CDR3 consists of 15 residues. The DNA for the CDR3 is TGTGCCAGCAGCCCCATAGCGGGAGTTGGAGAGACCCAGTACTTC. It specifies CASSPIAGVGETQYF.

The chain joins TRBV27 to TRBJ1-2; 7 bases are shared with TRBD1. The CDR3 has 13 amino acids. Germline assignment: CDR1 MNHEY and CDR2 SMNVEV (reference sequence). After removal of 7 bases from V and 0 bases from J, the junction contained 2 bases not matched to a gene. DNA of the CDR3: TGTGCCAGCATGGGACAGTCTAACTATGGCTACACCTTC. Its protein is CASMGQSNYGYTF.

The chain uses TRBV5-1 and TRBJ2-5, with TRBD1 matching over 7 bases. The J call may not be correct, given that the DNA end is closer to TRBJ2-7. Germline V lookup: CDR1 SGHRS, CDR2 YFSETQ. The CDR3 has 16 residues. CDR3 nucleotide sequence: TGCGCCAGCAGCTTGGTCCCCGGGACAGCAACCTACGAGCAGTACTTC. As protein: CASSLVPGTATYEQYF.

The CDR3 DNA reads as TGTGCCAGCAGTGAAGAGACAGGGCCCTATTCACCCCTCCACTTT. Translating it yields CASSEETGPYSPLHF. The chain recombines TRBV6-1 with TRBJ1-6; TRBD1 matches at 7 bases. V was clipped by 1 base and J by 8 bases; unmatched bases: 5. Germline V gives CDR1 MNHNS, CDR2 SASEGT. CDR3 length: 15 amino acids.

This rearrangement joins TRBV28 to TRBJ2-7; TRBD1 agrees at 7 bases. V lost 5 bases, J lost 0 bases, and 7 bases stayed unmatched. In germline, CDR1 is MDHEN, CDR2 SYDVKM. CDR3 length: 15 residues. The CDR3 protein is CASSIPRDSSYEQYF. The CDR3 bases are TGTGCCAGCAGTATCCCTCGGGACAGCTCCTACGAGCAGTACTTC. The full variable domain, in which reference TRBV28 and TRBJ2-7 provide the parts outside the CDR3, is DVKVTQSSRYLVKRTGEKVFLECVQDMDHENMFWYRQDPGLGLRLIYFSYDVKMKEKGDIPEGYSVSREKKERFSLILESASTNQTSMYLCASSIPRDSSYEQYFGPGTRLTVT.

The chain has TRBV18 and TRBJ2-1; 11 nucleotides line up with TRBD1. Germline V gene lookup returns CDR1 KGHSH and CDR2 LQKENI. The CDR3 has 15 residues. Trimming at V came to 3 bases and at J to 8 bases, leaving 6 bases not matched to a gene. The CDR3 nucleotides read TGTGCCAGCTCACCGACCGGGACAGGGGGTGATGAGCAGTTCTTC. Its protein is CASSPTGTGGDEQFF.

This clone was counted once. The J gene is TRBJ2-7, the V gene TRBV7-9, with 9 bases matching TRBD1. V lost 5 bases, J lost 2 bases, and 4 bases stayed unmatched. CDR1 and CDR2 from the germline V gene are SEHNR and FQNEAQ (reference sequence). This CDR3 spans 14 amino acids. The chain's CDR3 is CASSEGQGPYEQYF. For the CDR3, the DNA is TGTGCCAGCAGCGAAGGACAGGGGCCCTACGAGCAGTACTTC.

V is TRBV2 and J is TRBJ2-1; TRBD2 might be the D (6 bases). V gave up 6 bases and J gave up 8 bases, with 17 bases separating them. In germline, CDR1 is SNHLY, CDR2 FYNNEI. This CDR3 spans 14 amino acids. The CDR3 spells CASSAGRALHEQFF. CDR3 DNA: TGTGCCAGCAGCGCGGGACGGGCCCTCCATGAGCAGTTCTTC.

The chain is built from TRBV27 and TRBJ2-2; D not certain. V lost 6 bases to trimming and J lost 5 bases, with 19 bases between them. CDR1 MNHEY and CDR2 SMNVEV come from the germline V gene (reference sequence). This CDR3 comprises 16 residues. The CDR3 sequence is CASSLNLAVGTGELFF. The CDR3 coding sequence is TGTGCCAGCAGCTTGAATCTCGCGGTTGGGACCGGGGAGCTGTTTTTT.

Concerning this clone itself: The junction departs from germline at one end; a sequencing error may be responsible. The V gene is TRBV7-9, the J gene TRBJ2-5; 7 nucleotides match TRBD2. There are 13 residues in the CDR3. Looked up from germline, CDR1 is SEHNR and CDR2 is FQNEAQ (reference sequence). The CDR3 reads CSSSLLGGETQYF. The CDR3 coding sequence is TGTTCCAGCAGCTTACTGGGAGGGGAGACCCAGTACTTC.

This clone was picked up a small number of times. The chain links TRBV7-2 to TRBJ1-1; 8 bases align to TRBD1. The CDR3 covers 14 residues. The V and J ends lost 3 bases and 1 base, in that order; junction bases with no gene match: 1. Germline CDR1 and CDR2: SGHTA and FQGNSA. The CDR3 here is CASSLGQANTEAFF. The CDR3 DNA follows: TGTGCCAGCAGCTTGGGACAGGCGAACACTGAAGCTTTCTTT.

CDR3 loop: CASSMANSDTQYF. Here the CDR3 DNA reads TGTGCCAGTAGTATGGCCAATTCAGATACGCAGTATTTT. The chain has TRBV19 and TRBJ2-3; no firm D call. V lost 3 bases to trimming and J lost 4 bases, with 8 bases between them. The germline CDR1 and CDR2 sequences are LNHDA and SQIVND (reference sequence). The CDR3 is made up of 13 amino acids.

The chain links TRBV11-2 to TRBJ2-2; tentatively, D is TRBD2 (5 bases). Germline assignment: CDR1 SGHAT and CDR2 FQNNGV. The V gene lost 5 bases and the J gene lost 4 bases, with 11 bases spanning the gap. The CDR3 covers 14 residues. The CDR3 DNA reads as TGTGCCAGCAGCACCTATCGGGGCACCGGGGAGCTGTTTTTT. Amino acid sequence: CASSTYRGTGELFF.

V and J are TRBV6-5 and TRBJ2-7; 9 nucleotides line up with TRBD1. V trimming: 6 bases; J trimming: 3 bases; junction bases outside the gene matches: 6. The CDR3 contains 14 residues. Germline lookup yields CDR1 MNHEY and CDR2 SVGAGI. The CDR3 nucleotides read TGTGCCAGCAGAACCGGGACAGGGCGCTACGAGCAGTACTTC. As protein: CASRTGTGRYEQYF.

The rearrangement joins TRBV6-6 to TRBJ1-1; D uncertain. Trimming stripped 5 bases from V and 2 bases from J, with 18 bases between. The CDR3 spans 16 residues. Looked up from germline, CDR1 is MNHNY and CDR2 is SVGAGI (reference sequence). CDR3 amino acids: CASSTTTFIVNTEAFF. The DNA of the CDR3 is TGTGCCAGCAGTACCACGACATTTATCGTTAACACTGAAGCTTTCTTT.

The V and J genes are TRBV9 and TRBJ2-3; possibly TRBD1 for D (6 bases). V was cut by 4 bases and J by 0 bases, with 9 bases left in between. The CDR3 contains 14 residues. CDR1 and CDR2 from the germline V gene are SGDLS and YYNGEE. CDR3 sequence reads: CASSLQGSTDTQYF. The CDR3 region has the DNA TGTGCCAGCAGCTTACAGGGTAGCACAGATACGCAGTATTTT.

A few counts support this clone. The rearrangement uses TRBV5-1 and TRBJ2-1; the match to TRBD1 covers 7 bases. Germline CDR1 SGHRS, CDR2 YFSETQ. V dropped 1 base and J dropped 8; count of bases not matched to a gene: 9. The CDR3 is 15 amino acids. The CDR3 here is CASSLSQGLLYEQFF. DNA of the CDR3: TGCGCCAGCAGCTTGTCACAGGGGCTACTCTATGAGCAGTTCTTC. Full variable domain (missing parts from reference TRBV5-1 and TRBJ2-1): KAGVTQTPRYLIKTRGQQVTLSCSPISGHRSVSWYQQTPGQGLQFLFEYFSETQRNKGNFPGRFSGRQFSNSRSEMNVSTLELGDSALYLCASSLSQGLLYEQFFGPGTRLTVL.

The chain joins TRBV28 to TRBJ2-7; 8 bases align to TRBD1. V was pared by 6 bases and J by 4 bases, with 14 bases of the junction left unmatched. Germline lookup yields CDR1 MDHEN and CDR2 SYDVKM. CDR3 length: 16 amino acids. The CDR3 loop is CASSPLSSGGRYEQYF. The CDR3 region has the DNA TGTGCCAGCAGCCCACTATCCTCAGGGGGCCGGTACGAGCAGTACTTC. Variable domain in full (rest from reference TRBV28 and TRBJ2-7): DVKVTQSSRYLVKRTGEKVFLECVQDMDHENMFWYRQDPGLGLRLIYFSYDVKMKEKGDIPEGYSVSREKKERFSLILESASTNQTSMYLCASSPLSSGGRYEQYFGPGTRLTVT.

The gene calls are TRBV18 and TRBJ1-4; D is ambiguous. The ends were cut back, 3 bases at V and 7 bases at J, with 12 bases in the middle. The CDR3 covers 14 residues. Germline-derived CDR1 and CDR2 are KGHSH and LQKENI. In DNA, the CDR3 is TGTGCCAGCTCACCGGGCGGGAGTATTGAAAAACTGTTTTTT. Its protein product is CASSPGGSIEKLFF.